These T cell receptor beta chains were read from a single sample in a study of tumor T cells in aggressive B-cell lymphoma. Sequencing was performed with immunoSEQ multiplex PCR; in TCRdb, only in-frame clones are kept and a portion is missing. The sample lists thousands of clones, 90% occurring once. The sequenced sample consisted of tumor tissue. The receptors were sampled from an adult with diffuse large B cell lymphoma. Both conserved end residues are part of each CDR3. Fields, in order: CDR3 protein, CDR3 DNA, D gene, clone size, J gene, V gene. The D gene is left open where the match is weak. Size is omitted from some rows. Given values are once, few, many or a class for expanded clones.

CDR3 protein: CASSQDMSSHEQYF
CDR3 DNA: TGCGCCAGCAGCCAAGATATGAGCTCTCACGAGCAGTACTTC
D gene: NA
clone size: NA
J gene: TRBJ2-7
V gene: TRBV4-1

CDR3 protein: CASSLNVGQGETQYF
CDR3 DNA: TGTGCCAGCAGCTTAAACGTGGGTCAGGGAGAGACCCAGTACTTC
D gene: NA
clone size: once
J gene: TRBJ2-5
V gene: TRBV7-6

CDR3 protein: CASSRSHYTF
CDR3 DNA: TGTGCCAGCAGCCGGAGCCACTACACCTTC
D gene: NA
clone size: NA
J gene: TRBJ1-2
V gene: TRBV2

CDR3 protein: CASSLRDPRETQYF
CDR3 DNA: TGTGCCAGCAGCCTGCGGGACCCCCGGGAGACCCAGTACTTC
D gene: NA
clone size: NA
J gene: TRBJ2-5
V gene: TRBV11-2

CDR3 protein: CASSEDEGPGEDGYIF
CDR3 DNA: TGTGCCAGCAGTGAGGATGAGGGCCCAGGTGAGGATGGCTACATCTTC
D gene: NA
clone size: NA
J gene: TRBJ1-2
V gene: TRBV2

CDR3 protein: CASSELDYSGANVLTF
CDR3 DNA: TGTGCCAGCAGTGAACTTGACTACTCTGGGGCCAACGTCCTGACTTTC
D gene: NA
clone size: NA
J gene: TRBJ2-6
V gene: TRBV2

CDR3 protein: CASGGQGLSPQHF
CDR3 DNA: TGTGCCAGCGGGGGACAGGGCCTGTCTCCCCAGCATTTT
D gene: TRBD1
clone size: once
J gene: TRBJ1-5
V gene: TRBV9

CDR3 protein: CASSGAGIGTEAFF
CDR3 DNA: TGTGCCAGCAGCGGGGCGGGGATAGGCACTGAAGCTTTCTTT
D gene: NA
clone size: NA
J gene: TRBJ1-1
V gene: TRBV5-6

CDR3 protein: CASSLLQGEETQYF
CDR3 DNA: TGTGCCAGCTCACTTCTTCAGGGGGAAGAGACCCAGTACTTC
D gene: TRBD1
clone size: once
J gene: TRBJ2-5
V gene: TRBV18

CDR3 protein: CASSPPGPANYGYTF
CDR3 DNA: TGTGCCAGCTCACCCCCAGGTCCGGCTAACTATGGCTACACCTTC
D gene: NA
clone size: NA
J gene: TRBJ1-2
V gene: TRBV18

CDR3 protein: CASSPGGSGYTF
CDR3 DNA: TGTGCCAGCTCACCAGGGGGCTCTGGCTACACCTTC
D gene: NA
clone size: NA
J gene: TRBJ1-2
V gene: TRBV18

CDR3 protein: CASSAKGGGGPLEKLFF
CDR3 DNA: TGTGCCAGCAGCGCAAAAGGGGGTGGGGGCCCCCTAGAAAAACTGTTTTTT
D gene: NA
clone size: NA
J gene: TRBJ1-4
V gene: TRBV9

CDR3 protein: CASRMEGYGSGANVLTF
CDR3 DNA: TGTGCCAGCCGGATGGAGGGGTATGGGTCTGGGGCCAACGTCCTGACTTTC
D gene: NA
clone size: NA
J gene: TRBJ2-6
V gene: TRBV27

CDR3 protein: CASSPGALGSGANVLTF
CDR3 DNA: TGTGCCAGCTCACCAGGAGCCCTGGGCTCTGGGGCCAACGTCCTGACTTTC
D gene: NA
clone size: NA
J gene: TRBJ2-6
V gene: TRBV18

CDR3 protein: CASRGDRVSGNTIYF
CDR3 DNA: TGTGCCAGCAGGGGGGACAGGGTAAGTGGAAACACCATATATTTT
D gene: TRBD1
clone size: NA
J gene: TRBJ1-3
V gene: TRBV11-2

CDR3 protein: CASSELGSVWGYTF
CDR3 DNA: TGTGCCAGCAGTGAATTGGGCAGTGTTTGGGGCTACACCTTC
D gene: NA
clone size: NA
J gene: TRBJ1-2
V gene: TRBV2

CDR3 protein: CASSLVFSKGGVLNTQYF
CDR3 DNA: TGTGCCAGCAGCTTAGTTTTCTCAAAGGGGGGGGTTTTAAATACGCAGTATTTT
D gene: NA
clone size: NA
J gene: TRBJ2-3
V gene: TRBV11-2

CDR3 protein: CASSLGHGSTDTQYF
CDR3 DNA: TGTGCCAGCAGTCTCGGACACGGTTCCACAGATACGCAGTATTTT
D gene: NA
clone size: NA
J gene: TRBJ2-3
V gene: TRBV7-6

CDR3 protein: CASSESVFYGYTF
CDR3 DNA: TGTGCCAGCAGCGAGTCCGTCTTCTATGGCTACACCTTC
D gene: NA
clone size: NA
J gene: TRBJ1-2
V gene: TRBV7-9

CDR3 protein: CASSQTGQAIYEQYF
CDR3 DNA: TGTGCCAGCAGCCAAACGGGACAGGCAATCTACGAGCAGTACTTC
D gene: TRBD1
clone size: NA
J gene: TRBJ2-7
V gene: TRBV13

CDR3 protein: CASSLPYLTEAFF
CDR3 DNA: TGTGCCAGCAGCTTACCGTATCTCACTGAAGCTTTCTTT
D gene: NA
clone size: NA
J gene: TRBJ1-1
V gene: TRBV7-9

CDR3 protein: CASSQQILYEQYF
CDR3 DNA: TGTGCCAGCAGCCAACAGATACTGTACGAGCAGTACTTC
D gene: NA
clone size: NA
J gene: TRBJ2-7
V gene: TRBV7-2

CDR3 protein: CASRSTGGSNTEAFF
CDR3 DNA: TGCGCCAGCAGATCTACAGGGGGCTCGAACACTGAAGCTTTCTTT
D gene: TRBD1
clone size: once
J gene: TRBJ1-1
V gene: TRBV5-1

CDR3 protein: CASSTRRDWDEQYF
CDR3 DNA: TGTGCCAGCAGTACACGACGGGATTGGGACGAGCAGTACTTC
D gene: NA
clone size: NA
J gene: TRBJ2-7
V gene: TRBV28

CDR3 protein: CASSLGTVNEKLFF
CDR3 DNA: TGTGCCAGCAGTTTGGGGACAGTGAATGAAAAACTGTTTTTT
D gene: TRBD1
clone size: NA
J gene: TRBJ1-4
V gene: TRBV6-5

CDR3 protein: CASSFYASTDTQYF
CDR3 DNA: TGCGCCAGCAGCTTCTACGCTAGCACAGATACGCAGTATTTT
D gene: NA
clone size: NA
J gene: TRBJ2-3
V gene: TRBV5-1

CDR3 protein: CASGFTRTGGWTEAFF
CDR3 DNA: TGTGCTAGTGGTTTCACGCGGACAGGGGGCTGGACTGAAGCTTTCTTT
D gene: TRBD1
clone size: once
J gene: TRBJ1-1
V gene: TRBV12-5

CDR3 protein: CASKRSTGMVGGYTF
CDR3 DNA: TGTGCCAGTAAAAGGTCCACAGGGATGGTAGGAGGCTACACCTTC
D gene: NA
clone size: NA
J gene: TRBJ1-2
V gene: TRBV19

CDR3 protein: CASTTSPGQGYYGYTF
CDR3 DNA: TGTGCTAGTACTACTTCACCGGGACAGGGTTACTATGGCTACACCTTC
D gene: TRBD1
clone size: few
J gene: TRBJ1-2
V gene: TRBV12-5

CDR3 protein: CASSEDSQNQPQHF
CDR3 DNA: TGTGCCAGCAGTGAGGACAGCCAAAATCAGCCCCAGCATTTT
D gene: NA
clone size: NA
J gene: TRBJ1-5
V gene: TRBV25-1

CDR3 protein: CASSQRQGAYEQYF
CDR3 DNA: TGTGCCAGCAGCCAGAGACAGGGAGCCTACGAGCAGTACTTC
D gene: TRBD1
clone size: NA
J gene: TRBJ2-7
V gene: TRBV5-5

CDR3 protein: CASSQEWGEERQFF
CDR3 DNA: TGCGCCAGCAGCCAAGAGTGGGGGGAGGAGAGGCAGTTCTTC
D gene: NA
clone size: once
J gene: TRBJ2-1
V gene: TRBV4-1

CDR3 protein: CATSAGRGQEKLFF
CDR3 DNA: TGTGCCACCAGCGCCGGAAGAGGACAGGAAAAACTGTTTTTT
D gene: NA
clone size: NA
J gene: TRBJ1-4
V gene: TRBV15

CDR3 protein: CASSLGTSGETQYF
CDR3 DNA: TGCGCCAGCAGCCTGGGGACTAGCGGAGAGACCCAGTACTTC
D gene: TRBD2
clone size: NA
J gene: TRBJ2-5
V gene: TRBV5-1

CDR3 protein: CASSLRVVNEQFF
CDR3 DNA: TGTGCCAGCAGTTTACGGGTGGTAAATGAGCAGTTCTTC
D gene: NA
clone size: NA
J gene: TRBJ2-1
V gene: TRBV27

CDR3 protein: CASSLERRGYTF
CDR3 DNA: TGTGCCAGCAGCTTAGAGCGGCGGGGCTACACCTTC
D gene: NA
clone size: NA
J gene: TRBJ1-2
V gene: TRBV13

CDR3 protein: CASSSGQVYGEQYF
CDR3 DNA: TGTGCCAGCAGCTCGGGACAGGTATACGGCGAGCAGTACTTC
D gene: TRBD1
clone size: NA
J gene: TRBJ2-7
V gene: TRBV11-2

CDR3 protein: CASSQGTGMGYYGYTF
CDR3 DNA: TGCGCCAGCAGCCAAGGGACAGGGATGGGGTATTATGGCTACACCTTC
D gene: TRBD1
clone size: few
J gene: TRBJ1-2
V gene: TRBV4-1

CDR3 protein: CASSPPMLREAFF
CDR3 DNA: TGTGCCAGCTCACCACCGATGTTGAGGGAAGCTTTCTTT
D gene: NA
clone size: NA
J gene: TRBJ1-1
V gene: TRBV18

CDR3 protein: CSASPGLHF
CDR3 DNA: TGCAGTGCTTCTCCGGGACTCCACTTC
D gene: NA
clone size: NA
J gene: TRBJ2-7
V gene: TRBV20-1

CDR3 protein: CASSLVISEQYF
CDR3 DNA: TGTGCCAGCAGCTTGGTTATTTCCGAGCAGTACTTC
D gene: NA
clone size: NA
J gene: TRBJ2-7
V gene: TRBV5-6